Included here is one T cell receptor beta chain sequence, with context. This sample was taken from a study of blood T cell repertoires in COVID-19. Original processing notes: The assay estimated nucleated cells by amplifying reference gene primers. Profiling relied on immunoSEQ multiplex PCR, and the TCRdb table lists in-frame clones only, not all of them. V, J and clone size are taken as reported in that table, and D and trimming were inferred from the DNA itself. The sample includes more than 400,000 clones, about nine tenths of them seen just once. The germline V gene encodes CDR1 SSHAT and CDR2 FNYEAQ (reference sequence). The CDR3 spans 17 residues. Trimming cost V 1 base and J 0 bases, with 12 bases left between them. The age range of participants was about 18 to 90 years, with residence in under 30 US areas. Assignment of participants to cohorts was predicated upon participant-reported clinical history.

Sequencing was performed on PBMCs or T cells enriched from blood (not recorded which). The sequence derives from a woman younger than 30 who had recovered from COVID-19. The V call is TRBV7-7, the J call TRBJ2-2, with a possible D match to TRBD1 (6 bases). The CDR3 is CASSLGGGLANTGELFF. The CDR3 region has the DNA TGTGCCAGCAGCTTAGGTGGGGGCTTAGCGAACACCGGGGAGCTGTTTTTT.